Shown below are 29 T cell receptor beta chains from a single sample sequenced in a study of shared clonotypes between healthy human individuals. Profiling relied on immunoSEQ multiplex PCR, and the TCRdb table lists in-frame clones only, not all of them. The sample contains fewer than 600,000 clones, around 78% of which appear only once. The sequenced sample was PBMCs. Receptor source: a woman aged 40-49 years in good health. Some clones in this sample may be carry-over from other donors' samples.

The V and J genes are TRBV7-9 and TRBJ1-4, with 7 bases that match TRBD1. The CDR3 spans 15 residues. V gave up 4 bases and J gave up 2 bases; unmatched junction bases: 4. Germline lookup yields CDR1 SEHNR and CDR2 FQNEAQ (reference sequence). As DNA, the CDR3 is TGTGCCAGCAGCTCAGACAGGGCCACTAATGAAAAACTGTTTTTT. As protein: CASSSDRATNEKLFF.

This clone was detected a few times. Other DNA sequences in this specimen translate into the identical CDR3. The chain's CDR3 is CSVADSGYSAGELFF. The CDR3 DNA reads TGCAGCGTTGCTGATAGTGGGTACAGCGCCGGGGAGCTGTTTTTT. The rearrangement uses TRBV29-1 and TRBJ2-2; the D is unclear. The V end was cut by 4 bases, the J end by 6 bases, with 18 bases between. The CDR3 has 15 residues. Germline CDR1 SQVTM, CDR2 ANQGSEA.

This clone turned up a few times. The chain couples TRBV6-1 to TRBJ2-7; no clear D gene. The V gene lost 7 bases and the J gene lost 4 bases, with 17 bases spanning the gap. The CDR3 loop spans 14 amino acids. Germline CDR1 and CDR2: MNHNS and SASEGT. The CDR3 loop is CASTLDGYWYEQYF. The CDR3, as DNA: TGTGCCAGCACCCTCGACGGCTACTGGTACGAGCAGTACTTC.

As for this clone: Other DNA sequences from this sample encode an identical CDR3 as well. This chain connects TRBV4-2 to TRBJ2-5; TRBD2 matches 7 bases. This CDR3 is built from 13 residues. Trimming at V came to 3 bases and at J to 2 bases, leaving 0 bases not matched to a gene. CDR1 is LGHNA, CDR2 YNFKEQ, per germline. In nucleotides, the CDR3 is TGTGCCAGCAGCCAGGGGGGGCAAGAGACCCAGTACTTC. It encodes CASSQGGQETQYF.

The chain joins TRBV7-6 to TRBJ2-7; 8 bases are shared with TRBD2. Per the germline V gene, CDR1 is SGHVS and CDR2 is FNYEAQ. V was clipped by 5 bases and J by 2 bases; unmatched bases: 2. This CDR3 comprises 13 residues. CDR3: CASSAAGAYEQYF. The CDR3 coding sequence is TGTGCCAGCAGCGCAGCGGGAGCCTACGAGCAGTACTTC.

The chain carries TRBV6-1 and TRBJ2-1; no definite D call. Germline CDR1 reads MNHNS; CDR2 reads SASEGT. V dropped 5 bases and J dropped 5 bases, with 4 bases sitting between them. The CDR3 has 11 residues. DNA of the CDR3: TGTGCCAGCAGTTTAAACAATGAGCAGTTCTTC. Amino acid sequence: CASSLNNEQFF.

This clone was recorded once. CDR3 loop: CASSRGTASTDTQYF. The CDR3 DNA reads as TGTGCCAGCAGCCGTGGGACTGCAAGCACAGATACGCAGTATTTT. The V call is TRBV6-1, the J call TRBJ2-3; D is perhaps TRBD2 (6 bases). Germline CDR1 and CDR2: MNHNS and SASEGT. V shed 6 bases and J shed 0 bases, with 13 bases lying between them. The length of the CDR3 is 15 residues.

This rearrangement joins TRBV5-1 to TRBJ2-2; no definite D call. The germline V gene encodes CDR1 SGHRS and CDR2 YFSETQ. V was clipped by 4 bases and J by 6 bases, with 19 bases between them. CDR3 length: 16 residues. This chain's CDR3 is CASSPGRTGFSGELFF. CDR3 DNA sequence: TGCGCCAGCAGCCCGGGCAGGACCGGCTTTTCCGGGGAGCTGTTTTTT.

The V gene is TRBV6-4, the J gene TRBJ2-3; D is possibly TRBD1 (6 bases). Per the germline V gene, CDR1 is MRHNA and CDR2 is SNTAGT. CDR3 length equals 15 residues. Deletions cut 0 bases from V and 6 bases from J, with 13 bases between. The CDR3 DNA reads TGTGCCAGCAGTGACTCGTTATCAGGGGAGGATACGCAGTATTTT. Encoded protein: CASSDSLSGEDTQYF.

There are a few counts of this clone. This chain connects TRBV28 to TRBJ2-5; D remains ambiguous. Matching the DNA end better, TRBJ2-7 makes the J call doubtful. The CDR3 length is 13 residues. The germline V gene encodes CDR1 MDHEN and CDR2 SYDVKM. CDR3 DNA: TGTGCCAGCAGCTCAGGACGCTCCTACGAGCAGTACTTC. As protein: CASSSGRSYEQYF.

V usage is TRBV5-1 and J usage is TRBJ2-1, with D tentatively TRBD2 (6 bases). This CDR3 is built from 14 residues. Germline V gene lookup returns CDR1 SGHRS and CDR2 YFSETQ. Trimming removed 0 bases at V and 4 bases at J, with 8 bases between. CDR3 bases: TGCGCCAGCAGCTTGGGGACTACTTACAATGAGCAGTTCTTC. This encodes CASSLGTTYNEQFF. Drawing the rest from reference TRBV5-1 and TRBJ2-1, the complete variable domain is KAGVTQTPRYLIKTRGQQVTLSCSPISGHRSVSWYQQTPGQGLQFLFEYFSETQRNKGNFPGRFSGRQFSNSRSEMNVSTLELGDSALYLCASSLGTTYNEQFFGPGTRLTVL.

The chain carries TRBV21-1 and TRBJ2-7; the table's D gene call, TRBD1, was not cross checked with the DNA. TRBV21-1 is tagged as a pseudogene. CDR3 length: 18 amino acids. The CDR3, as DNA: TGTGCCAGCAGCAAAGAGACCGAGGGACAGGCCAAATCCTACGAGCAGTACTTC. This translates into CASSKETEGQAKSYEQYF.

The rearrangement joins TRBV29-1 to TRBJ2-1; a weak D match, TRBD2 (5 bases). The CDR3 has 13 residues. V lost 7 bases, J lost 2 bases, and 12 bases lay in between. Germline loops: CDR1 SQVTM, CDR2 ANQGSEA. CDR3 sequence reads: CSGRGSTYNEQFF. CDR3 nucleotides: TGCAGCGGCCGGGGTTCCACCTACAATGAGCAGTTCTTC.

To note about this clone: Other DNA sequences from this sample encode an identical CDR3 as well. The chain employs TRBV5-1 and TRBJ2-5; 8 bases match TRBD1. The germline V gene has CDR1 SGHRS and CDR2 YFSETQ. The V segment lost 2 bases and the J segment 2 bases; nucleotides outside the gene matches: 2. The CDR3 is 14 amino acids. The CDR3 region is CASSFGQGQETQYF. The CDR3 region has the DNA TGCGCCAGCAGCTTCGGACAGGGACAAGAGACCCAGTACTTC.

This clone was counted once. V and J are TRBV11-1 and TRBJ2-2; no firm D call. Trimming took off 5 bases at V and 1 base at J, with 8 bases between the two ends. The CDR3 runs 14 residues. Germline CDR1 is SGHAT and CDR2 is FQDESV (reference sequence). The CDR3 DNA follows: TGTGCCAGCAGCCTCGGCCAGAACACCGGGGAGCTGTTTTTT. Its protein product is CASSLGQNTGELFF.

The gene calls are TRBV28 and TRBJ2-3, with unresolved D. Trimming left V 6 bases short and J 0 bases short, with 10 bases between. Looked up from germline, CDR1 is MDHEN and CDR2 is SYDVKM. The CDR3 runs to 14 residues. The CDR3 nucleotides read TGTGCCAGCAGCCTATGGCCCAGCACAGATACGCAGTATTTT. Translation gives CASSLWPSTDTQYF.

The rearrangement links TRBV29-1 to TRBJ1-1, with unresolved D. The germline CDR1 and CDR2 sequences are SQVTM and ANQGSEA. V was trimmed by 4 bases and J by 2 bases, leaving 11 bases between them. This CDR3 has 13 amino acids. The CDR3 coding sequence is TGCAGCGTTGTCGGGCATTCCAACACTGAAGCTTTCTTT. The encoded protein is CSVVGHSNTEAFF.

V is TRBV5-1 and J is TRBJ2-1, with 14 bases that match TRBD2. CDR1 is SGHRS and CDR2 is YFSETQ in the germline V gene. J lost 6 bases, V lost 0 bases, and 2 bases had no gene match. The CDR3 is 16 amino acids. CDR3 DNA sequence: TGCGCCAGCAGCTTGGGGGGACTAGCGGGAGTCAATGAGCAGTTCTTC. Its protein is CASSLGGLAGVNEQFF.

This chain's CDR3 is CASSIRGRELFF. CDR3 DNA: TGTGCCAGTAGTATTCGTGGAAGGGAGCTGTTTTTT. The chain has TRBV19 and TRBJ2-2; D is undetermined. Trimming took 3 bases from V and 9 from J, leaving 8 bases between them. This CDR3 region has 12 residues. Germline CDR1 and CDR2: LNHDA and SQIVND (reference sequence).

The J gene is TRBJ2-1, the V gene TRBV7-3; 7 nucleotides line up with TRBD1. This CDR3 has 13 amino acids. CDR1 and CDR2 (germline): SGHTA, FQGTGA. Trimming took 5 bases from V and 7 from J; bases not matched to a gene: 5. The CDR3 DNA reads TGTGCCAGCAGCCTCGGGACAGCGAATGAGCAGTTCTTC. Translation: CASSLGTANEQFF.

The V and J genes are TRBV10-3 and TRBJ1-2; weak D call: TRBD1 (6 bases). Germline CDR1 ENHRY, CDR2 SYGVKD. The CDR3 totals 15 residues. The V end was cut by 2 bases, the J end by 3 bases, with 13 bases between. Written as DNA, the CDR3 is TGTGCCATCAGTGAGAACAGGGCGGGGGACTATGGCTACACCTTC. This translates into CAISENRAGDYGYTF.

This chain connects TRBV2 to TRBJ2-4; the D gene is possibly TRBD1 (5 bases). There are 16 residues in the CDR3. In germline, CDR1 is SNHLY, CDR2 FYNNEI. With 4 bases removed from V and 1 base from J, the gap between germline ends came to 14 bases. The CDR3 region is CASSARGSLAKNIQYF. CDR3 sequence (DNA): TGTGCCAGCAGTGCTAGGGGCTCCCTCGCCAAAAACATTCAGTACTTC.

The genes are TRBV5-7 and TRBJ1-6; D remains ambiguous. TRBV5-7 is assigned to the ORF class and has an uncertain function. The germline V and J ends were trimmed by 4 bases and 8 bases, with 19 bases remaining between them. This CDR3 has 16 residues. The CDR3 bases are TGTGCCAGCAGCGTGGGAGGCGCCGTAGGAGATTCACCCCTCCACTTT. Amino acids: CASSVGGAVGDSPLHF.

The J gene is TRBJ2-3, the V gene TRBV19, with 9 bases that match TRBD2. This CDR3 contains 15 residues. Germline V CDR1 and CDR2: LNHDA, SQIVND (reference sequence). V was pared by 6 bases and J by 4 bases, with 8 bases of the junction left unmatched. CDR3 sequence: CASSNGGGRADTQYF. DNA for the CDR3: TGTGCCAGTAGCAACGGCGGCGGGAGGGCAGATACGCAGTATTTT.

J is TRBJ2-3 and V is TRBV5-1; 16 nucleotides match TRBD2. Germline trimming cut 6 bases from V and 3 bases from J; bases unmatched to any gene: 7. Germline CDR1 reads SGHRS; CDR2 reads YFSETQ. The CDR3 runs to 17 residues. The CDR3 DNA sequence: TGCGCCAGCACCAAAGGGACTAGCGGGAGGGGGACAGATACGCAGTATTTT. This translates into CASTKGTSGRGTDTQYF.

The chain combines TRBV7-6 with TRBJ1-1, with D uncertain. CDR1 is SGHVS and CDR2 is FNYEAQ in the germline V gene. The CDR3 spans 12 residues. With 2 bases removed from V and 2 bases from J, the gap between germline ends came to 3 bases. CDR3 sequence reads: CASSLYNTEAFF. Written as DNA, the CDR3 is TGTGCCAGCAGCTTATATAACACTGAAGCTTTCTTT.

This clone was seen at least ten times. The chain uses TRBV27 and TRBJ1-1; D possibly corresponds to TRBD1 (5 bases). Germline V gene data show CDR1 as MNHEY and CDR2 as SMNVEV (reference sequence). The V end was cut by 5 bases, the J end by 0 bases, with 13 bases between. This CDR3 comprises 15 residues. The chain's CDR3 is CASSPRVFMNTEAFF. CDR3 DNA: TGTGCCAGCAGTCCCAGGGTATTCATGAACACTGAAGCTTTCTTT.

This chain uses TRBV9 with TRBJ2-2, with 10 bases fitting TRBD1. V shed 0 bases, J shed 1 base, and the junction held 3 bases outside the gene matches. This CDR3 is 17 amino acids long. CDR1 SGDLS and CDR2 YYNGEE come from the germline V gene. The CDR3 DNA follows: TGTGCCAGCAGCGTAGAAGACAGGGGGCTGAACACCGGGGAGCTGTTTTTT. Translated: CASSVEDRGLNTGELFF.

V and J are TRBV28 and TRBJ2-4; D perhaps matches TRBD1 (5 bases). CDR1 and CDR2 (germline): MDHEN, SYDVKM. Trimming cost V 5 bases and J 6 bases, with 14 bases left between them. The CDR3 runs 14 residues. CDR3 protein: CASSPMGLVNIQYF. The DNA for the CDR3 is TGTGCCAGCAGTCCTATGGGGCTGGTAAACATTCAGTACTTC.